This TCR beta chain is from a study of beta chain features in type 1 diabetes. Points from the study as a whole: Among patients with Type 1 diabetes, TCRB CDR3s were moderately but significantly shorter in every one of the four CD4+ subsets.

This clone was counted between two and nine times. Its antigen is undetermined. CD4+ naive, central memory, regulatory and stem cell-like memory subsets were isolated by sorting on CD45RO/CCR7/CD25/CD127/CD95/CD27. Investigators reverse transcribed all isolated RNA, so they sequenced expressed TCRB transcripts. The assay was immunoSEQ multiplex PCR, and TCRdb's table has in-frame clones only and misses some. This sample carries 240,000 or so clones, roughly 20% of them seen once, and the ten largest clones take 0.028%. The CDR3 spans 13 residues. V was clipped by 6 bases and J by 1 base, with 12 bases between them. Germline V CDR1 and CDR2: SQVTM, ANQGSEA.

The origin of this receptor is a woman aged 35 to 49 with type 1 diabetes. The chain has TRBV29-1 and TRBJ1-1; D gene uncertain. Sequenced: naive CD4+ T cells from blood. CDR3 loop: CSVEGRWNTEAFF. Written as DNA, the CDR3 is TGCAGCGTCGAGGGCAGGTGGAACACTGAAGCTTTCTTT.